What follows are 10 T cell receptor beta chains derived from one specimen sequenced in a study of blood T cells in healthy people across ages. Sample-barcoded 5' priming and a J-beta primer mix drove a second PCR of about 6 to 12 cycles. MiXCR, applied by TCRdb to the 5' RACE reads, yields one record per CDR3 protein. The sample includes hundreds of thousands of distinct CDR3 sequences, roughly 44% seen only once; the top ten take around 21%. Sequenced sample: blood. These receptors all stem from a man in his 60s in good health.

V gene TRBV6-5 combines with J gene TRBJ2-1, with TRBD2 identical over 12 bases. After removal of 6 bases from V and 6 bases from J, the junction contained 3 bases not matched to a gene. The germline CDR1 and CDR2 sequences are MNHEY and SVGAGI. The CDR3 extends over 14 amino acids. CDR3 bases: TGTGCCAGCAGCCGGACTAGCGGGGCCAATGAGCAGTTCTTC. Translation gives CASSRTSGANEQFF.

The chain couples TRBV7-2 to TRBJ1-5, with a tentative D call TRBD1 (5 bases). Trimming took off 1 base at V and 15 bases at J, with 16 bases between the two ends. Germline lookup yields CDR1 SGHTA and CDR2 FQGNSA. The CDR3 runs 13 residues. The CDR3 loop is CASSLDYGGVWHF. CDR3 DNA sequence: TGTGCCAGCAGCTTAGATTACGGGGGTGTCTGGCATTTT.

This clonotype was counted many times. This CDR3 reads CAISDIYEQYF. For the CDR3, the DNA is TGTGCCATCAGTGATATCTACGAGCAGTACTTC. The chain is built from TRBV10-3 and TRBJ2-7; no clear D. The V and J ends lost 3 bases and 3 bases respectively, with 3 bases between them. This CDR3 is built from 11 residues. Per germline, CDR1 ENHRY and CDR2 SYGVKD.

This sequence joins TRBV7-3 and TRBJ2-1; the D gene is possibly TRBD2 (8 bases). V shed 5 bases and J shed 4 bases, with 15 bases lying between them. The germline gives CDR1 SGHTA, CDR2 FQGTGA. The length of the CDR3 is 15 residues. CDR3 sequence (DNA): TGTGCCAGCAGCCCAGGGGGGACTAGATACAATGAGCAGTTCTTC. This encodes CASSPGGTRYNEQFF.

V and J are TRBV27 and TRBJ2-1, with D possibly TRBD2 on 5 matching bases. The CDR3 is 16 amino acids. The germline gives CDR1 MNHEY, CDR2 SMNVEV (reference sequence). Trimming removed 0 bases from V and 6 bases from J, with 15 bases in between. CDR3 protein: CASSLSASLPSNEQFF. The CDR3 bases are TGTGCCAGCAGTTTATCGGCTAGCCTTCCCTCCAATGAGCAGTTCTTC.

This rearrangement joins TRBV12-3 or TRBV12-4 to TRBJ2-4; D gene ambiguous. The length of the CDR3 is 12 residues. The V end lost 6 bases, the J end lost 5 bases, and 8 bases lay between the germline ends. DNA of the CDR3: TGTGCCAGCAGATCAATAGAAAACATTCAGTACTTC. Translation: CASRSIENIQYF.

The rearrangement uses TRBV27 and TRBJ2-7; TRBD2 is a possible D gene (7 bases). V dropped 0 bases and J dropped 2 bases, with 14 bases sitting between them. Germline CDR1 is MNHEY and CDR2 is SMNVEV (reference sequence). CDR3 length: 16 amino acids. CDR3 region: CASSLSGRGGAYEQYF. DNA for the CDR3: TGTGCCAGCAGTTTATCAGGGCGAGGGGGGGCCTACGAGCAGTACTTC.

The CDR3 sequence is CASSGQARNTQYF. DNA of the CDR3: TGTGCTAGTTCGGGACAGGCAAGAAATACGCAGTATTTT. The J gene is TRBJ2-3, the V gene TRBV12-5, with 8 bases lining up with TRBD1. The CDR3 is 13 amino acids. V shed 8 bases, J shed 7 bases, and the junction held 8 bases outside the gene matches. Germline CDR1 and CDR2: LGHNT and FRNRAP.

Points on this clonotype: This sequence may be a read error, since a much larger clone differs from it by one base. This chain joins TRBV12-3 or TRBV12-4 and TRBJ2-5; a possible D gene is TRBD1 (5 bases). This CDR3 has 13 residues. The CDR3 loop reads CASSPDTQETRYF. The CDR3 DNA follows: TGTGCCAGCAGTCCGGACACCCAAGAGACCCGGTACTTC.

This clonotype has only a few counts. V and J are TRBV11-3 and TRBJ1-4; possible D gene TRBD1, 6 bases. This CDR3 is 15 amino acids long. The germline CDR1 and CDR2 sequences are SGHNT and YENEEA. Trimming removed 1 base from V and 5 bases from J, with 11 bases in between. Written as DNA, the CDR3 is TGTGCCAGCAGCTTAGGTGGGACACGAAATGAAAAACTGTTTTTT. Residues: CASSLGGTRNEKLFF. The full variable domain, with the rest looked up from reference TRBV11-3 and TRBJ1-4, is EAGVVQSPRYKIIEKKQPVAFWCNPISGHNTLYWYLQNLGQGPELLIRYENEEAVDDSQLPKDRFSAERLKGVDSTLKIQPAELGDSAVYLCASSLGGTRNEKLFFGSGTQLSVL.